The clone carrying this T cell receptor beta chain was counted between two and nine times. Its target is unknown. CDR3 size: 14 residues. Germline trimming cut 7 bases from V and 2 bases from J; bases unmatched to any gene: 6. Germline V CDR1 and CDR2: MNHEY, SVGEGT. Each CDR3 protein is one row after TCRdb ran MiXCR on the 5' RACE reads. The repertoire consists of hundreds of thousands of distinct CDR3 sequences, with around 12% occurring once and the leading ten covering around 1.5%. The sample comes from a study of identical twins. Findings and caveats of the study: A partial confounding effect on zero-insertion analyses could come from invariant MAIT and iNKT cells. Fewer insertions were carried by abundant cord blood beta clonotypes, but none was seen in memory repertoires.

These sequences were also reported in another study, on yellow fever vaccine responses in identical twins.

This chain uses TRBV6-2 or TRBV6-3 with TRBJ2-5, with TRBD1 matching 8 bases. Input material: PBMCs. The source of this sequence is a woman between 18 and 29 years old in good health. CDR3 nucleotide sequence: TGTGCCAGCAATGACAGGGGAGGTCAAGAGACCCAGTACTTC. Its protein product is CASNDRGGQETQYF.